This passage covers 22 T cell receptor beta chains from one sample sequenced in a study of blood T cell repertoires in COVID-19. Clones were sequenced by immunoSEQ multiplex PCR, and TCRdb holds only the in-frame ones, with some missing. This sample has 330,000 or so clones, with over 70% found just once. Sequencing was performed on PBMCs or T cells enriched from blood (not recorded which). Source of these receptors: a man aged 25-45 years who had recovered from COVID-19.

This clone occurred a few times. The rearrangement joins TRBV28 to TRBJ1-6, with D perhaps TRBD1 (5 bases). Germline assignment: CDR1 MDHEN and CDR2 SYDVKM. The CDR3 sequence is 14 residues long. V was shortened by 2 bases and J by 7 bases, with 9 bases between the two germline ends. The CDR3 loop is CASSLGGDNSPLHF. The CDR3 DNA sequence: TGTGCCAGCAGTTTAGGGGGGGACAATTCACCCCTCCACTTT.

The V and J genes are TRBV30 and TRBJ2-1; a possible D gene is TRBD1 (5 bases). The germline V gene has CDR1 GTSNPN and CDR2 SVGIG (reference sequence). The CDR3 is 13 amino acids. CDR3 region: CAHAGFSRNEQFF. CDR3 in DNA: TGTGCACATGCAGGGTTTTCGCGGAATGAGCAGTTCTTC.

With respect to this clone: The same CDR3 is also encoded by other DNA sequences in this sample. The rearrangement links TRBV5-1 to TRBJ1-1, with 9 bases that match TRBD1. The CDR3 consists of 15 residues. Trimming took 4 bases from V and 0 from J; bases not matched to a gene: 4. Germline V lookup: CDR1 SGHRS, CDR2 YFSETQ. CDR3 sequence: CASSLTGGLNTEAFF. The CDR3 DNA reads TGCGCCAGCAGCCTTACAGGGGGCCTGAACACTGAAGCTTTCTTT. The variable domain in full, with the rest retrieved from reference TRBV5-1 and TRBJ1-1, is KAGVTQTPRYLIKTRGQQVTLSCSPISGHRSVSWYQQTPGQGLQFLFEYFSETQRNKGNFPGRFSGRQFSNSRSEMNVSTLELGDSALYLCASSLTGGLNTEAFFGQGTRLTVV.

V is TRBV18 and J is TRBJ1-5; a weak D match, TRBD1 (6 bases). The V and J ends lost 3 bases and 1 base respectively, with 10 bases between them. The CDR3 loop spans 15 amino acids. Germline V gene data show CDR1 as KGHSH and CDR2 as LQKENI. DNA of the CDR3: TGTGCCAGCTCACCGGGACAACGGAGCAATCAGCCCCAGCATTTT. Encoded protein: CASSPGQRSNQPQHF.

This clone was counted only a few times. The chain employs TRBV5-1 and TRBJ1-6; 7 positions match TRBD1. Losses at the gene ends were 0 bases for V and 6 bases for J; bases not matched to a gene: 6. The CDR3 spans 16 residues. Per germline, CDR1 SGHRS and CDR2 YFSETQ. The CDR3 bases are TGCGCCAGCAGCTTGGAACTACAGGGGCCTAATTCACCCCTCCACTTT. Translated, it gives CASSLELQGPNSPLHF.

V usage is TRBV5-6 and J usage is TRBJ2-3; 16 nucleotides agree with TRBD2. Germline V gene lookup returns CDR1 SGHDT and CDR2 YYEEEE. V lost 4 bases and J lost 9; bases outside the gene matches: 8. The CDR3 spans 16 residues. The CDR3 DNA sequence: TGTGCCAGCAGCGGGACTAGCGGGGGGGCCTATGGGACGCAGTATTTT. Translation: CASSGTSGGAYGTQYF.

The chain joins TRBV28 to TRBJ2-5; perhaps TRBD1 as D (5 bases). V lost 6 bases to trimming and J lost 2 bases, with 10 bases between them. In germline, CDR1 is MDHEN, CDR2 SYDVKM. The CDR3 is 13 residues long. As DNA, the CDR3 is TGTGCCAGCAGCCGTGACAGACAAGAGACCCAGTACTTC. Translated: CASSRDRQETQYF.

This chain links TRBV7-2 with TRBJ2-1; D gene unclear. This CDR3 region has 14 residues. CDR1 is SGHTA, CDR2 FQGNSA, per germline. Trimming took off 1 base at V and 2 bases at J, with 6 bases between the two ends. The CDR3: CASSLVSAYNEQFF. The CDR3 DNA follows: TGTGCCAGCAGCTTAGTATCGGCCTACAATGAGCAGTTCTTC.

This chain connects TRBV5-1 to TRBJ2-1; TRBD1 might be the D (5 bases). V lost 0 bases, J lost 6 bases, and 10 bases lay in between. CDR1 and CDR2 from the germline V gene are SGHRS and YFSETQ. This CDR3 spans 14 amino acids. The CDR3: CASSLATVLNEQFF. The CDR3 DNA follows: TGCGCCAGCAGCTTGGCGACAGTCCTCAATGAGCAGTTCTTC.

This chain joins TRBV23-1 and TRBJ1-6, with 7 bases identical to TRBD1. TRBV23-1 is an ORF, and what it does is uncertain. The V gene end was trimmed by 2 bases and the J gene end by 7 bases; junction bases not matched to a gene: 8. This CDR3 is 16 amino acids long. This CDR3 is CASSQQRTGRNSPLHF. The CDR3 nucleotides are TGCGCCAGCAGTCAACAGAGGACAGGAAGAAATTCACCCCTCCACTTT.

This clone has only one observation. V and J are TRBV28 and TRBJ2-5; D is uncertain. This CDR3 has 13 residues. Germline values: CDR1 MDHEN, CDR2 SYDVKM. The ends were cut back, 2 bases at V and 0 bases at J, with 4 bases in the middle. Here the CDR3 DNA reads TGTGCCAGCAGTTTAGCGGACCAAGAGACCCAGTACTTC. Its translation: CASSLADQETQYF.

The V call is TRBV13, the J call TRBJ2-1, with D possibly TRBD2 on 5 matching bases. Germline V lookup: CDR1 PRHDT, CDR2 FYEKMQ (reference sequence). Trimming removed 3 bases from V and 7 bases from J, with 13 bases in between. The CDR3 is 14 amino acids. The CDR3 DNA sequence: TGTGCCAGCAGCTTGTCGGAAACGGGGAATGAGCAGTTCTTC. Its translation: CASSLSETGNEQFF.

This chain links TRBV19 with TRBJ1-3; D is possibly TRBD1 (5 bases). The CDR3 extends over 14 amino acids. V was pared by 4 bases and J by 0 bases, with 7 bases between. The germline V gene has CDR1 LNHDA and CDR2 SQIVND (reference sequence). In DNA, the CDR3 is TGTGCCAGTAGTACGACAGTCTCTGGAAACACCATATATTTT. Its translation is CASSTTVSGNTIYF.

This CDR3 reads CASSLEGGGLAGGQETQYF. Here the CDR3 DNA reads TGTGCCAGCAGCTTAGAAGGGGGGGGACTAGCGGGGGGACAAGAGACCCAGTACTTC. The V gene is TRBV11-2, the J gene TRBJ2-5; TRBD2 aligns across 15 bases. The V gene end was trimmed by 0 bases and the J gene end by 2 bases; junction bases not matched to a gene: 7. This CDR3 comprises 19 residues. Germline V gene lookup returns CDR1 SGHAT and CDR2 FQNNGV.

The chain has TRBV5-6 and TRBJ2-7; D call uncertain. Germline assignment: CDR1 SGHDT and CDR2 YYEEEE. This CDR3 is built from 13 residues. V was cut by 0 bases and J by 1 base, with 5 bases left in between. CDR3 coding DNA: TGTGCCAGCAGCTTGGCCCAATCCTACGAGCAGTACTTC. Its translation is CASSLAQSYEQYF.

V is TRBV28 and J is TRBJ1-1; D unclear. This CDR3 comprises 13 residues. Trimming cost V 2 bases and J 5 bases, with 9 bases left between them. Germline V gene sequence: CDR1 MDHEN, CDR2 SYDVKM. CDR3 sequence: CASSLLRLTEAFF. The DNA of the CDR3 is TGTGCCAGCAGTTTACTACGGTTGACTGAAGCTTTCTTT.

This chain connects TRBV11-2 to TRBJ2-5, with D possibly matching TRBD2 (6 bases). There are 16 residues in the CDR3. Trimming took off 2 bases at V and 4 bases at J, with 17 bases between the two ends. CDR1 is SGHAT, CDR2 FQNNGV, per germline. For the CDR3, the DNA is TGTGCCAGCAGCTTAAGCCCCACAGTGCGGGGAGAGACCCAGTACTTC. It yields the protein CASSLSPTVRGETQYF.

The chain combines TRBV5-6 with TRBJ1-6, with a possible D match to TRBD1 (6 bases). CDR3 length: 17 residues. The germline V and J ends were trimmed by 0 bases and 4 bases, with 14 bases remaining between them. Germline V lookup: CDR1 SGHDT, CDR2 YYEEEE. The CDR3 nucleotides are TGTGCCAGCAGCTTGGGGGGACAATGGCGTTATAATTCACCCCTCCACTTT. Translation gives CASSLGGQWRYNSPLHF. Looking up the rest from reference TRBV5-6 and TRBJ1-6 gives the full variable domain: DAGVTQSPTHLIKTRGQQVTLRCSPKSGHDTVSWYQQALGQGPQFIFQYYEEEERQRGNFPDRFSGHQFPNYSSELNVNALLLGDSALYLCASSLGGQWRYNSPLHFGNGTRLTVT.

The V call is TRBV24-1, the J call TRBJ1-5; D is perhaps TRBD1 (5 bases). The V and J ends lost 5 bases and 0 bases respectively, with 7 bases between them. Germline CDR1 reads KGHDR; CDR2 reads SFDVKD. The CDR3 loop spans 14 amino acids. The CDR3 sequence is CATSVQASNQPQHF. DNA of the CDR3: TGTGCCACCAGTGTACAGGCTAGCAATCAGCCCCAGCATTTT.

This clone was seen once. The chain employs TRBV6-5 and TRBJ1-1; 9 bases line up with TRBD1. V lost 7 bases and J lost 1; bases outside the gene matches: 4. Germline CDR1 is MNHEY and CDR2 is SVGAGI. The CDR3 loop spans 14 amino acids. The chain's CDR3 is CASKWGQGNTEAFF. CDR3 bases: TGTGCCAGCAAATGGGGACAGGGGAACACTGAAGCTTTCTTT.

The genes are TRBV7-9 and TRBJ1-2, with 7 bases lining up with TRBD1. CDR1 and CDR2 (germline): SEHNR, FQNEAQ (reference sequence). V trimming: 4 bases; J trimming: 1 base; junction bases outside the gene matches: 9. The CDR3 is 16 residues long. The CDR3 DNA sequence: TGTGCCAGCAGCTCGGGGGGGACAGTAAATAACTATGGCTACACCTTC. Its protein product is CASSSGGTVNNYGYTF.

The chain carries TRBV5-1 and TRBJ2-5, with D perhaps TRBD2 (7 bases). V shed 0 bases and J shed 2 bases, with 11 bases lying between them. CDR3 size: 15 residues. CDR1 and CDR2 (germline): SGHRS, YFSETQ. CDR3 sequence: CASSLVAGAQETQYF. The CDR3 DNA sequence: TGCGCCAGCAGCTTGGTTGCGGGGGCACAAGAGACCCAGTACTTC.